This TCR beta chain is drawn from a study of breast tumors, draining lymph nodes, adjacent tissues. Comment on this clonotype: The antigen is not known. A clone one base away is much larger, so this may be a read error.

Samples came from axillary lymph nodes draining the breast cancer. The study's findings and limits: The data were judged consistent with most tumor T cells coming from lymph node and expanding in tumor. Data only fit, rather than demonstrated, lymph node origin of most tumor T cells. Tumor repertoires ranked between lymph nodes and nontumor tissue in diversity, with V and J gene preferences.

CDR1 is SGHTA and CDR2 is FQGNSA in the germline V gene. Trimming left V 1 base short and J 7 bases short, with 13 bases between. This CDR3 region has 14 residues. TCRdb analysed the multiplex PCR reads with MiXCR anew, one entry per CDR3 protein. Here the sample spans fewer than 300,000 distinct CDR3 sequences, about 34% being singletons. Sequencing was done on a sample of axillary lymph node tissue. This TCR derives from a female donor with breast cancer. Some clones in this sample may be carry-over from other donors' samples. The genes are TRBV7-2 and TRBJ2-5; D is perhaps TRBD1 or TRBD2 (7 bases each). CDR3 loop: CASSLGQGGGTQYF. The CDR3 DNA sequence: TGTGCCAGCAGCTTAGGTCAGGGGGGGGGGACCCAGTACTTC.